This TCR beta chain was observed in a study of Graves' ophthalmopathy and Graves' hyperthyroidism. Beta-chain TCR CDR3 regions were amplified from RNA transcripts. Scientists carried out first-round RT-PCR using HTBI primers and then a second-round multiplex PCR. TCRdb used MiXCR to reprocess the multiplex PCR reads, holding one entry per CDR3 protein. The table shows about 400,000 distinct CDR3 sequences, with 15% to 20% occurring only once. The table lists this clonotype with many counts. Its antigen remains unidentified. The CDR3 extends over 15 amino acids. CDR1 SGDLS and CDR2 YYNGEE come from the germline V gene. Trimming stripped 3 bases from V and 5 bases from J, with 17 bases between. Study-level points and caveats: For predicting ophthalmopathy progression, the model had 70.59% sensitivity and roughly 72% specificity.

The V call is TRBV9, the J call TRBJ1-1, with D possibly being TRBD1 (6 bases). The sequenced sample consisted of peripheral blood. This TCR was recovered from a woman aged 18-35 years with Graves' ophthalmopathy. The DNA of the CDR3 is TGTGCCAGCAGCGGACAAGACAGGCGGGGGACTGAAGCTTTCTTT. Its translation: CASSGQDRRGTEAFF.